This T cell receptor (beta chain) was documented in a study of CD8 T cells in ankylosing spondylitis. Losses at the gene ends were 0 bases for V and 4 bases for J; bases not matched to a gene: 7. Germline V gene data show CDR1 as SGHVS and CDR2 as FQNEAQ. CDR3 length equals 17 residues. This clonotype was seen only a few times. Its antigen is unknown. Library preparation for TCR beta used quantitative 5'-RACE with molecular barcodes. In TCRdb, the 5' RACE reads were re-called with MiXCR into one record per CDR3 protein. The profile shows 300,000 to 400,000 distinct CDR3 sequences, 14% to 15% of them singletons. Whole-study results and caveats: Previously reported in reactive arthritis synovial fluid and blood were some of the motif variants. It appeared that ankylosing spondylitis blood was characterized by a TCR beta motif of 8 or 9 highly homologous variants. Disease-associated clonotypes exhibited CD8+ identity and were relatively infrequent in peripheral blood.

This chain links TRBV7-8 with TRBJ1-1; 11 nucleotides agree with TRBD1. The clonotype was recovered from a male donor with ankylosing spondylitis or in good health (not recorded which). The specimen sequenced was blood, either unsorted or a sorted T cell fraction (not recorded which). In DNA, the CDR3 is TGTGCCAGCAGCTTAGCGGACAGGGGGCGATTAGTCACTGAAGCTTTCTTT. This codes for CASSLADRGRLVTEAFF.